Presented here are 3 T cell receptor beta chains from one specimen sequenced in a study of blood T cell repertoires in COVID-19 (dated by TCRdb to 2020 to 2022). Library creation used the immunoSEQ multiplex PCR assay. Here the immuneACCESS table is served through TCRdb, limited to in-frame sequences with V and J called. Missing clones are a known gap in these copies; in checked studies unresolved V genes cover under half, and the rest lacks a known reason. The table for this sample lists over 90,000 clones; roughly nine tenths of them were counted only once. The biggest ten clones account for more than 15% of the sample. The sequencing input was peripheral blood. These receptors were obtained from a woman older than 75 in a cohort sampled during active COVID-19.

The chain is built from TRBV2 and TRBJ2-1; a possible D gene is TRBD2 (6 bases). Trimming removed 4 bases from V and 3 bases from J, with 19 bases in between. There are 17 residues in the CDR3. The germline CDR1 and CDR2 sequences are SNHLY and FYNNEI. CDR3 sequence (DNA): TGTGCCAGCAGTGTCCCTTGGAGGGGAGAAAACTACAATGAGCAGTTCTTC. This codes for CASSVPWRGENYNEQFF.

This chain joins TRBV2 and TRBJ2-5; 11 bases map to TRBD2. Germline CDR1 and CDR2: SNHLY and FYNNEI. Trimming at V came to 11 bases and at J to 5 bases, leaving 10 bases not matched to a gene. The CDR3 contains 14 residues. The CDR3 protein is CACGSGRGRETQYF. The CDR3 DNA reads as TGTGCCTGCGGTAGCGGGAGGGGTCGGGAGACCCAGTACTTC.

The gene calls are TRBV7-3 and TRBJ2-3, with 13 positions matching TRBD2. The V and J ends lost 5 bases and 4 bases, in that order; junction bases with no gene match: 6. Per the germline V gene, CDR1 is SGHTA and CDR2 is FQGTGA. The length of the CDR3 is 16 residues. In DNA, the CDR3 is TGTGCCAGCAGCCCTGGGACTAGCGGGAACTCAGATACGCAGTATTTT. Translated: CASSPGTSGNSDTQYF.